The clone carrying this TCR beta chain was seen only once. Its antigen is as yet unknown. The data stem from a study of OX40 agonist ivuxolimab in advanced cancers. Notes on the study in general: Among expanded peripheral T cells, antigen specificity went undetermined.

TCRdb's copy holds only in-frame clones and misses some; the assay was immunoSEQ multiplex PCR. The table lists roughly 11,000 clones, 80% to 90% of them singletons. The TCR sequence derives from an adult with an advanced solid tumor such as melanoma, head and neck, liver or kidney cancer. This material consisted of CD4+ or CD8+ T cells sorted from blood, taken in a trial of the OX40 agonist ivuxolimab.

DNA of the CDR3: TGTGCCAGCAGCTTTGGAGAGCTAGTGGAAGCTTTCTTT. Its protein product is CASSFGELVEAFF. This chain links TRBV7-9 with TRBJ1-1, with D uncertain. Germline CDR1 and CDR2: SEHNR and FQNEAQ (reference sequence). V shed 3 bases and J shed 8 bases, with 13 bases lying between them. This CDR3 spans 13 amino acids.